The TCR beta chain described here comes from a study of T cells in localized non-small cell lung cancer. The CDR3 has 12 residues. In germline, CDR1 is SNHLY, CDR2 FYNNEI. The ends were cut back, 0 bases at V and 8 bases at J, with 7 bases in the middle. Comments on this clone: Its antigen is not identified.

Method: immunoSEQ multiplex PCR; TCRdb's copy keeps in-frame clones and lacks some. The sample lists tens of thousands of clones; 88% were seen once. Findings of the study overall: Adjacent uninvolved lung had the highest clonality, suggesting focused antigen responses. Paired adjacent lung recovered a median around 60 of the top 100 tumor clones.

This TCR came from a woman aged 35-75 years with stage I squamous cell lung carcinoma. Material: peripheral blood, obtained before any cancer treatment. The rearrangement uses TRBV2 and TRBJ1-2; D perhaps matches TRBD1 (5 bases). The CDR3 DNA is TGTGCCAGCAGTGAAGCGGGGCTCGGCTACACCTTC. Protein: CASSEAGLGYTF. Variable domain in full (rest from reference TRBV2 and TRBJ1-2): EPEVTQTPSHQVTQMGQEVILRCVPISNHLYFYWYRQILGQKVEFLVSFYNNEISEKSEIFDDQFSVERPDGSNFTLKIRSTKLEDSAMYFCASSEAGLGYTFGSGTRLTVV.